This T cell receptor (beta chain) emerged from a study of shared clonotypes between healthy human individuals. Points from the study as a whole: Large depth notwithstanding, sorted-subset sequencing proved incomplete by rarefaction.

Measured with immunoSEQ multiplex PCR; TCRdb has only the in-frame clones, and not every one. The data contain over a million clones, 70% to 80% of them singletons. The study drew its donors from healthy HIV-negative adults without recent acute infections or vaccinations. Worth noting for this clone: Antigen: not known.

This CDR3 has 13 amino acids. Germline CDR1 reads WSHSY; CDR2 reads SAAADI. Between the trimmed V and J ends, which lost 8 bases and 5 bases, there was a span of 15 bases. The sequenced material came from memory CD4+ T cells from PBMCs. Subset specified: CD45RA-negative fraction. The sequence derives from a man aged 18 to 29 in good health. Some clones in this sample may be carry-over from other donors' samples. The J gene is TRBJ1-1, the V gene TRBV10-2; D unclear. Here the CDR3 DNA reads TGCGCCAGCCGGGATTGGGGTAAGACTGAAGCTTTCTTT. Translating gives CASRDWGKTEAFF.